Shown below are 28 T cell receptor beta chains from a single sample sequenced in a study of regulatory T cells in long-lasting Graves disease. Time point reported: persistent/refractory GD, antithyroid drugs over 5 years with positive TRAb. Extracted PBMC RNA gave rise to the TCR library. Through Arm-PCR of CDR3 regions and iRepertoire HTBI primers, TCR beta libraries were built. TCRdb itself ran the multiplex PCR reads through MiXCR, one entry per CDR3 protein. This repertoire shows roughly 360,000 distinct CDR3 sequences, approximately 25% found once; its top ten account for around 30%. This material consisted of peripheral blood mononuclear cells (PBMCs), taken when the disease was refractory, from a patient treated with antithyroid drugs. The source is a woman in her thirties or forties with Graves disease.

This clonotype was observed many times. The chain combines TRBV28 with TRBJ1-1; TRBD1 matches 8 bases. The CDR3 is made up of 16 amino acids. V lost 8 bases to trimming and J lost 5 bases; unmatched junction nucleotides: 16. CDR1 is MDHEN and CDR2 is SYDVKM in the germline V gene. The CDR3 DNA reads as TGTGCCAGCCTTGGACAGGGAGGCCCGAAGAATACTGAAGCTTTCTTT. Its protein product is CASLGQGGPKNTEAFF.

The chain joins TRBV20-1 to TRBJ2-6, with D maybe TRBD1 (5 bases). This CDR3 has 19 amino acids. The germline CDR1 and CDR2 sequences are DFQATT and SNEGSKA (reference sequence). Trimming took 0 bases from V and 0 from J, leaving 18 bases between them. As DNA, the CDR3 is TGCAGTGCTAGAGATGGGGCGGTTCCCTTCAGCTCTGGGGCCAACGTCCTGACTTTC. It encodes CSARDGAVPFSSGANVLTF.

The chain combines TRBV27 with TRBJ2-5; no reliable D call. This CDR3 has 15 residues. Trimming took 3 bases from V and 4 from J, leaving 15 bases between them. Germline CDR1 and CDR2: MNHEY and SMNVEV (reference sequence). CDR3 bases: TGTGCCAGCAGTTTCTATCAGGAGCCACGAGAGACCCAGTACTTC. Its translation: CASSFYQEPRETQYF.

A word on this clonotype: A junction boundary mismatches the germline segment, possibly from a read error. The rearrangement uses TRBV11-2 and TRBJ2-5, with D possibly matching TRBD1 (6 bases). The CDR3 is 14 amino acids. The germline CDR1 and CDR2 sequences are SGHAT and FQNNGV. CDR3 DNA: TGTGCCAGCGGCTTTAGGGGGAGATCGGAGACCCAGTACTTC. This gives the protein CASGFRGRSETQYF.

This clonotype has more than one count but fewer than ten. V usage is TRBV7-9 and J usage is TRBJ1-1, with D possibly being TRBD1 (6 bases). CDR3 length: 14 amino acids. Trimming took off 4 bases at V and 1 base at J, with 10 bases between the two ends. From germline, CDR1 is SEHNR and CDR2 FQNEAQ (reference sequence). The CDR3 DNA follows: TGTGCCAGCAGCTCAGGGGTTCAGAACACTGAAGCTTTCTTT. It codes for CASSSGVQNTEAFF.

This clonotype showed up just a few times. This sequence joins TRBV28 and TRBJ1-2; D is perhaps TRBD1 (5 bases). CDR3 size: 16 residues. With 6 bases removed from V and 3 bases from J, the gap between germline ends came to 20 bases. Germline V gene lookup returns CDR1 MDHEN and CDR2 SYDVKM. CDR3 loop: CASSPALGVSDYGYTF. The CDR3 nucleotides read TGTGCCAGCAGCCCTGCGTTGGGGGTTAGCGACTATGGCTACACCTTC.

The rearrangement uses TRBV5-1 and TRBJ2-7; D is possibly TRBD2 (6 bases). V gave up 4 bases and J gave up 7 bases, with 15 bases separating them. CDR3 length equals 13 residues. The germline gives CDR1 SGHRS, CDR2 YFSETQ. CDR3 in amino acids: CASSLRAAGEQYF. The CDR3 DNA follows: TGCGCCAGCAGCCTTAGGGCCGCGGGGGAGCAGTACTTC.

This clonotype was observed a handful of times. The chain joins TRBV20-1 to TRBJ1-1; tentatively, D is TRBD1 (5 bases). The V and J ends lost 1 base and 6 bases respectively, with 21 bases between them. Per germline, CDR1 DFQATT and CDR2 SNEGSKA (reference sequence). CDR3 length equals 16 residues. In DNA form, the CDR3 reads TGCAGTGCTAGAGCCCGGGCAGGGTTGGCTACCCCTGAAGCTTTCTTT. Translation: CSARARAGLATPEAFF.

This chain joins TRBV12-5 and TRBJ2-1; D is possibly TRBD2 (6 bases). Trimming removed 5 bases from V and 7 bases from J, with 12 bases in between. The CDR3 is 13 residues long. Germline V gene lookup returns CDR1 LGHNT and CDR2 FRNRAP. DNA for the CDR3: TGTGCTAGTGGTGTGCCGGGAGTTAATGAGCAGTTCTTC. Its protein is CASGVPGVNEQFF.

With regard to this clonotype: Just one base apart from a much larger clone, this may be a read error. The chain combines TRBV28 with TRBJ2-2, with TRBD2 as a possible D gene (5 bases). Germline CDR1 MDHEN, CDR2 SYDVKM. CDR3 length: 12 residues. CDR3 sequence (DNA): TGTGCCAGCAGAAAGGCCGCCGGGGAGCTGTCTTTT. Protein sequence: CASRKAAGELSF.

The V gene is TRBV12-3 or TRBV12-4, the J gene TRBJ1-3; no clear D gene. The V and J ends lost 5 bases and 0 bases respectively, with 11 bases between them. The CDR3 sequence is 15 residues long. The CDR3 bases are TGTGCCAGCAGTCAGATCCGAGCCTCTGGAAACACCATATATTTT. Amino acid sequence: CASSQIRASGNTIYF.

This clonotype showed up many times. V gene TRBV27 combines with J gene TRBJ2-7, with 10 bases matching TRBD2. Trimming cost V 4 bases and J 6 bases; bases outside gene matches: 3. The CDR3 sequence is 13 residues long. Germline CDR1 MNHEY, CDR2 SMNVEV (reference sequence). CDR3 amino acids: CASSSSGSAEQYF. The CDR3 coding sequence is TGTGCCAGCAGTTCTAGCGGGAGTGCCGAGCAGTACTTC.

The sample holds a few counts of this clonotype. The chain couples TRBV20-1 to TRBJ2-5; 9 positions agree with TRBD1. From germline, CDR1 is DFQATT and CDR2 SNEGSKA (reference sequence). This CDR3 comprises 16 residues. J lost 5 bases, V lost 0 bases, and 10 bases had no gene match. The CDR3 is CSARDVRTGVFETQYF. The CDR3 DNA reads as TGCAGTGCTAGAGACGTTAGGACAGGGGTTTTCGAGACCCAGTACTTC.

This clonotype has at least ten counts. This chain links TRBV6-2 or TRBV6-3 with TRBJ2-7; D is perhaps TRBD1 (5 bases). CDR1 is MNHEY and CDR2 is SVGEGT in the germline V gene. CDR3 size: 16 residues. The V end was cut by 2 bases, the J end by 3 bases, with 17 bases between. CDR3 region: CASSYVFLAGHYEQYF. CDR3 DNA sequence: TGTGCCAGCAGTTACGTTTTCCTGGCAGGACACTACGAGCAGTACTTC.

This clonotype showed up many times. The V and J genes are TRBV12-3 or TRBV12-4 and TRBJ2-4; 8 bases fit TRBD2. J gave up 1 base and V 2 bases, and 4 bases lay outside the gene matches. The CDR3 length is 16 residues. In DNA form, the CDR3 reads TGTGCCAGCAGTTTACTGGGCGGGAGGGCCAAAAACATTCAGTACTTC. This codes for CASSLLGGRAKNIQYF.

This clonotype was observed at least ten times. This chain uses TRBV28 with TRBJ1-4; no firm D call. Deletions cut 7 bases from V and 5 bases from J, with 14 bases between. Germline assignment: CDR1 MDHEN and CDR2 SYDVKM. This CDR3 region has 14 residues. CDR3 loop: CASTSRVPNEKLFF. The CDR3 nucleotides read TGTGCCAGCACTAGCCGGGTTCCAAATGAAAAACTGTTTTTT.

V gene TRBV7-9 combines with J gene TRBJ2-1; D gene ambiguous. This CDR3 comprises 17 residues. Per germline, CDR1 SEHNR and CDR2 FQNEAQ (reference sequence). The V gene lost 2 bases and the J gene lost 2 bases, with 16 bases spanning the gap. The CDR3 DNA sequence: TGTGCCAGCAGCTTAATCCTGTTAACAGAGACCTACAATGAGCAGTTCTTC. Translated, it gives CASSLILLTETYNEQFF.

This clonotype was seen many times. This chain joins TRBV28 and TRBJ1-5; no clear D. V dropped 5 bases and J dropped 6 bases, with 14 bases sitting between them. The length of the CDR3 is 14 residues. Germline CDR1 and CDR2: MDHEN and SYDVKM. Here the CDR3 DNA reads TGTGCCAGCAGTCCCGAATCGATAAGTCAGCCCCAGCATTTT. As protein: CASSPESISQPQHF.

The rearrangement uses TRBV12-3 or TRBV12-4 and TRBJ2-1, with D perhaps assigned TRBD1 or TRBD2 (5 bases each). V was cut by 7 bases and J by 0 bases, with 16 bases left in between. The CDR3 is 16 amino acids. CDR3 DNA: TGTGCCAGCAAACCGGGACCCCAACCCTCCTACAATGAGCAGTTCTTC. It specifies CASKPGPQPSYNEQFF.

This clonotype was recorded many times. The chain joins TRBV5-5 to TRBJ2-5; perhaps D is TRBD1 or TRBD2 (6 bases each). This CDR3 contains 14 residues. Germline CDR1 is SGHKS and CDR2 is YYEKEE (reference sequence). Between the trimmed V and J ends, which lost 3 bases and 2 bases, there was a span of 11 bases. The CDR3 region is CASSWGAGQETQYF. The CDR3 bases are TGTGCCAGCAGCTGGGGGGCAGGGCAAGAGACCCAGTACTTC.

The CDR3 DNA follows: TGTGCCAGCAGTTTACTAGCGGGGTCGTTCTTC. As protein: CASSLLAGSFF. The chain joins TRBV28 to TRBJ2-1; 9 nucleotides line up with TRBD2. Germline loops: CDR1 MDHEN, CDR2 SYDVKM. The V segment lost 2 bases and the J segment 15 bases; nucleotides outside the gene matches: 2. The CDR3 extends over 11 amino acids.

This clonotype has ten or more counts. V usage is TRBV24-1 and J usage is TRBJ1-2, with D possibly TRBD1 on 5 matching bases. Trimming took off 7 bases at V and 2 bases at J, with 13 bases between the two ends. Germline lookup yields CDR1 KGHDR and CDR2 SFDVKD. The CDR3 contains 14 residues. The CDR3 sequence: CATSSETENYGYTF. In nucleotides, the CDR3 is TGTGCCACCAGCAGTGAGACAGAAAACTATGGCTACACCTTC.

J is TRBJ2-7 and V is TRBV7-2; TRBD2 matches at 9 bases. Germline loops: CDR1 SGHTA, CDR2 FQGNSA. The CDR3 is 17 residues long. The J segment lost 4 bases and the V segment lost 1 base, leaving 11 bases of the junction unmatched. DNA for the CDR3: TGTGCCAGCAGCTTAGATAGCGGGAGATCTGTGTGGTACGAGCAGTACTTC. Its protein product is CASSLDSGRSVWYEQYF.

At least ten counts were recorded for this clonotype. This chain links TRBV29-1 with TRBJ1-1; D remains unclear. Trimming shortened V by 4 bases and J by 5 bases, and 14 bases separated the two germline ends. The germline gives CDR1 SQVTM, CDR2 ANQGSEA. This CDR3 region has 13 residues. CDR3 protein: CSVGLRVETEAFF. The CDR3 DNA sequence: TGCAGCGTTGGACTACGGGTCGAGACTGAAGCTTTCTTT.

The DNA for the CDR3 is TGTGCCAGCTCACCACCGATGCAGACTGGCAAAAAAAACATTCAGTACTTC. Translating gives CASSPPMQTGKKNIQYF. The V gene is TRBV18, the J gene TRBJ2-4; D unclear. V dropped 0 bases and J dropped 4 bases, with 16 bases sitting between them. Germline V gene data show CDR1 as KGHSH and CDR2 as LQKENI. The CDR3 has 17 amino acids.

This clonotype was found many times. The chain's CDR3 is CAISGDRNNEKLFF. CDR3 DNA sequence: TGTGCCATCAGCGGCGACCGAAATAATGAAAAACTGTTTTTT. The J gene is TRBJ1-4, the V gene TRBV10-3; no clear D gene. CDR3 length equals 14 residues. Per the germline V gene, CDR1 is ENHRY and CDR2 is SYGVKD. V was trimmed by 6 bases and J by 4 bases, leaving 12 bases between them.

The J gene is TRBJ2-7, the V gene TRBV20-1; D is possibly TRBD1 (5 bases). The germline CDR1 and CDR2 sequences are DFQATT and SNEGSKA (reference sequence). There are 16 residues in the CDR3. Trimming pared 1 base from V and 7 bases from J, leaving 23 bases between. This chain's CDR3 is CSARGPAAMGLYEQYF. CDR3 in DNA: TGCAGTGCTAGAGGTCCGGCAGCCATGGGGCTTTATGAGCAGTACTTC.

The chain uses TRBV19 and TRBJ1-4; D is unresolved. The ends were cut back, 4 bases at V and 8 bases at J, with 20 bases in the middle. Germline V CDR1 and CDR2: LNHDA, SQIVND (reference sequence). CDR3 length equals 16 residues. The chain's CDR3 is CASSRVRTREKEKLFF. The CDR3 region has the DNA TGTGCCAGTAGTAGGGTACGTACAAGAGAGAAGGAAAAACTGTTTTTT.